This TCR beta chain was found in a study of cytomegalovirus exposure and HLA in healthy donors. Notes on this clone: Its specificity is unknown.

The germline gives CDR1 MNHEY, CDR2 SVGAGI. V was pared by 0 bases and J by 4 bases, with 6 bases of the junction left unmatched. This CDR3 spans 16 amino acids. The study, taken as a whole, reports: A few CMV-associated chains proved CMV antigen-specific in vitro.

A multiplex PCR was run with 60 Vbeta primers and 13 Jbeta primers. The repertoire was sequenced with immunoSEQ multiplex PCR; TCRdb's copy has only in-frame clones and lacks some. The sample has 150,000 to 200,000 clones, 79% seen once. This receptor was obtained from a woman between 45 and 65 years old in good health and CMV-seronegative. The chain links TRBV6-5 to TRBJ1-5, with TRBD1 matching 7 bases. The sequenced sample consisted of PBMCs. The CDR3 DNA sequence: TGTGCCAGCAGTTACTCGGGTCCGGGACAGAATCAGCCCCAGCATTTT. Translation: CASSYSGPGQNQPQHF.